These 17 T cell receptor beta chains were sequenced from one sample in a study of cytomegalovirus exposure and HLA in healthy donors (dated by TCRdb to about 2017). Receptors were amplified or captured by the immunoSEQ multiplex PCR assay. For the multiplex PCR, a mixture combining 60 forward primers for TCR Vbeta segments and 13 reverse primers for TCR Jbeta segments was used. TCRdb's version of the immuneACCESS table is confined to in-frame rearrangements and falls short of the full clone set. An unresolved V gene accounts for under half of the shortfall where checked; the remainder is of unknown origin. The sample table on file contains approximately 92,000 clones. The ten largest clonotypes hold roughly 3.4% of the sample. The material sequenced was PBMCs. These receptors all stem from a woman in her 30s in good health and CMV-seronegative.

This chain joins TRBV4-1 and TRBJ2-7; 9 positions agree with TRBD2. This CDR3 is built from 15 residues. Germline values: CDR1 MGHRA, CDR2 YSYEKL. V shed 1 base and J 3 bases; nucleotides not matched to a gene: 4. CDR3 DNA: TGCGCCAGCAGCCAAGTGATAGCGGGGGACTACGAGCAGTACTTC. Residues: CASSQVIAGDYEQYF.

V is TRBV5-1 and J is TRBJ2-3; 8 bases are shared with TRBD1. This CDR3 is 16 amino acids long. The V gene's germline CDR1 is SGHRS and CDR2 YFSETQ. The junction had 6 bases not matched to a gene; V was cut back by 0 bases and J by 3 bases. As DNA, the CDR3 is TGCGCCAGCAGCTTGGCCGTCAGGGGGCGGACAGATACGCAGTATTTT. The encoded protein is CASSLAVRGRTDTQYF.

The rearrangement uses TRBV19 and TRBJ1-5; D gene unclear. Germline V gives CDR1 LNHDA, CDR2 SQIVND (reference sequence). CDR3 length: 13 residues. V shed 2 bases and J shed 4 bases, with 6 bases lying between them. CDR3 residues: CASSILRNQPQHF. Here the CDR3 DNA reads TGTGCCAGTAGTATACTGCGGAATCAGCCCCAGCATTTT. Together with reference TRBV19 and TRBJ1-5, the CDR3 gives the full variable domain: DGGITQSPKYLFRKEGQNVTLSCEQNLNHDAMYWYRQDPGQGLRLIYYSQIVNDFQKGDIAEGYSVSREKKESFPLTVTSAQKNPTAFYLCASSILRNQPQHFGDGTRLSIL.

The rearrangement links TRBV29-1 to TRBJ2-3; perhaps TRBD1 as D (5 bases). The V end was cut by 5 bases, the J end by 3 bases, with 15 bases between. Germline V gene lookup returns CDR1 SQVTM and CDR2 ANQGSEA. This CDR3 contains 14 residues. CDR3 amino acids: CSVQQGWGTDTQYF. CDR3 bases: TGCAGCGTTCAGCAGGGATGGGGAACAGATACGCAGTATTTT.

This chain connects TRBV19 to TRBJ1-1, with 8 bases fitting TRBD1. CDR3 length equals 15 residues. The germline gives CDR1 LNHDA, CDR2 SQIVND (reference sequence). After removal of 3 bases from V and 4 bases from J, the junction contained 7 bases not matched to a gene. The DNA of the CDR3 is TGTGCCAGTAGTATCGTGACAGGGGTGGGCACTGAAGCTTTCTTT. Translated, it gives CASSIVTGVGTEAFF.

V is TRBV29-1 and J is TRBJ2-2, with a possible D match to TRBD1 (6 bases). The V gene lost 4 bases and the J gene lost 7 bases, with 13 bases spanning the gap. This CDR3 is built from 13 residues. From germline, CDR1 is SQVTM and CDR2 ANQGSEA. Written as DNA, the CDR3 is TGCAGCGTTGTCGTGGGGGCCGGCGGGGAGCTGTTTTTT. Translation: CSVVVGAGGELFF.

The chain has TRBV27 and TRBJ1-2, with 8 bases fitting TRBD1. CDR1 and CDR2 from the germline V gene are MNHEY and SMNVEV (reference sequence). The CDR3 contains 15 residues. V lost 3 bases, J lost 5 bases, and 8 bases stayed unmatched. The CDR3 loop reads CASSLGTGGFYGYTF. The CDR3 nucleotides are TGTGCCAGCAGTTTGGGAACAGGGGGTTTTTATGGCTACACCTTC.

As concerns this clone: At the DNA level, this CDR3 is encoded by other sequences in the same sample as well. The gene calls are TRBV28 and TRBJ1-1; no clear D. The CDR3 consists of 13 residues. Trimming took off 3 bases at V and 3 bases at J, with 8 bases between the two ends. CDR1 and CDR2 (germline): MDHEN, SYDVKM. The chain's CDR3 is CASSLLEDTEAFF. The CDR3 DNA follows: TGTGCCAGCAGTTTGTTAGAGGACACTGAAGCTTTCTTT.

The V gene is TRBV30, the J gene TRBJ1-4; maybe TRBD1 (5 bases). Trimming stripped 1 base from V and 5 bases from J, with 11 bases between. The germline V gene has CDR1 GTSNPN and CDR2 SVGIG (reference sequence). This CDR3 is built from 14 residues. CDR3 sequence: CAWSGWEGNEKLFF. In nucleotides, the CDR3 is TGTGCCTGGAGTGGGTGGGAGGGGAATGAAAAACTGTTTTTT.

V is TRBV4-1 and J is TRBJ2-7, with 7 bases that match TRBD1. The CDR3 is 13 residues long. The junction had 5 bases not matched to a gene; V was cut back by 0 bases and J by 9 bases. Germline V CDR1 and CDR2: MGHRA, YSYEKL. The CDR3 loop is CASSQERQGGQYF. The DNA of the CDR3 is TGCGCCAGCAGCCAAGAAAGACAGGGTGGGCAGTACTTC.

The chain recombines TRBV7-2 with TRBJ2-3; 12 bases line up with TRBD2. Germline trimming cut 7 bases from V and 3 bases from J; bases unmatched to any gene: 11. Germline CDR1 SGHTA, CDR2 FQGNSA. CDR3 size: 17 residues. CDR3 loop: CASKIGPTSGGTDTQYF. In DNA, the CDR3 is TGTGCCAGCAAAATTGGGCCCACTAGCGGGGGGACAGATACGCAGTATTTT. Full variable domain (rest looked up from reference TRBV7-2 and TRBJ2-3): GAGVSQSPSNKVTEKGKDVELRCDPISGHTALYWYRQSLGQGLEFLIYFQGNSAPDKSGLPSDRFSAERTGGSVSTLTIQRTQQEDSAVYLCASKIGPTSGGTDTQYFGPGTRLTVL.

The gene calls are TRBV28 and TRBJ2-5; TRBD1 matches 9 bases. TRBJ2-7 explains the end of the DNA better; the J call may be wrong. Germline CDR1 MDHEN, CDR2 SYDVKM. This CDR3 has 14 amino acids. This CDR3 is CASMGDRDSYEQYF. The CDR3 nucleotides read TGTGCCAGCATGGGGGACAGGGATTCCTACGAGCAGTACTTC.

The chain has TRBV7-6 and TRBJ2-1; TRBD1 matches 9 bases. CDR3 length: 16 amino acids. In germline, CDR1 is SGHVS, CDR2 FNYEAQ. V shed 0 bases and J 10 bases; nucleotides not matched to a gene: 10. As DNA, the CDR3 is TGTGCCAGCAGCTTAGCGTGGAGGACAGGGGCCCGGGAGCAGTTCTTC. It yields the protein CASSLAWRTGAREQFF.

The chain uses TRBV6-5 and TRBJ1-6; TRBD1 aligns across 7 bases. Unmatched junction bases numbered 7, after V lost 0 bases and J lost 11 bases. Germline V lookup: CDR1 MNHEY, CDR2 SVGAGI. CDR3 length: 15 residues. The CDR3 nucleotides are TGTGCCAGCAGTTACTCCTCGACAGGGCATCCACCCCTCCACTTT. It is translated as CASSYSSTGHPPLHF.

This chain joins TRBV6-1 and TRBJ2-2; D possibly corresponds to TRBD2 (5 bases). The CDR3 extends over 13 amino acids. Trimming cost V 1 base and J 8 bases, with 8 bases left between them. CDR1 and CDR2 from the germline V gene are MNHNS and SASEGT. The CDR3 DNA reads TGTGCCAGCAGTGAAGGAGGGTCTGGGGAGCTGTTTTTT. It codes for CASSEGGSGELFF.

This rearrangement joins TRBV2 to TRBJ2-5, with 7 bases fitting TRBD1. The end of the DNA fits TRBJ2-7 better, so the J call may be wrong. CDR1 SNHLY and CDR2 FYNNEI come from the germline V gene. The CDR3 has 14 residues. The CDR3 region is CASKGQEVLYEQYF. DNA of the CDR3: TGTGCCAGCAAAGGACAGGAGGTCCTCTACGAGCAGTACTTC.

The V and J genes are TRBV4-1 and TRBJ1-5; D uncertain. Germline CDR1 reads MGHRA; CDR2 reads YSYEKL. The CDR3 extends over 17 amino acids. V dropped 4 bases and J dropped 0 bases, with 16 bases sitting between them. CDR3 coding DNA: TGCGCCAGCAGCCTGGGTCAGGTGTATGATAGCAATCAGCCCCAGCATTTT. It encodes CASSLGQVYDSNQPQHF.